Described below is a single T cell receptor (beta chain) sequence and its context. Germline loops: CDR1 SGHAT, CDR2 FQNNGV. Germline trimming cut 5 bases from V and 6 bases from J; bases unmatched to any gene: 16. This CDR3 has 16 residues. TCRdb's table, derived via immunoSEQ multiplex PCR, lists solely in-frame clones and lacks some. The sample has under 300,000 clones, about nine tenths seen once. This entry belongs to a study of blood T cell repertoires in COVID-19. Sequencing used peripheral blood. This rearrangement joins TRBV11-2 to TRBJ2-7; 7 nucleotides line up with TRBD1. The receptor was derived from a man in his fifties with acute or convalescent COVID-19. The chain's CDR3 is CASSPHPLDRNGEQYF. DNA of the CDR3: TGTGCCAGCAGCCCACACCCCCTGGACAGGAATGGCGAGCAGTACTTC.